The present T cell receptor beta chain was sequenced within a study of post-analysis software for immune sequencing data. Looking at the study overall: The disease courses spanned relapsing-remitting, secondary progressive and progressive-relapsing forms of multiple sclerosis.

This CDR3 spans 15 amino acids. V gave up 0 bases and J gave up 6 bases; unmatched junction bases: 9. Germline CDR1 DFQATT, CDR2 SNEGSKA (reference sequence). Unique molecular identifiers were present in the TCR beta cDNA libraries. The authors obtained roughly 0.5 million cDNA molecules from approximately 1 to 10 million T cells. TCRdb reprocessed the PCR reads with MiXCR, giving one entry per CDR3 protein. Of a few hundred thousand distinct CDR3 sequences listed, roughly 38% were seen once; the top ten hold roughly an eighth. Of note for this clonotype: Its antigen is undetermined.

Study results and limitations: Several TRBV segments (TRBV5-6, TRBV5-1 and TRBV20-1 among them) occurred more frequently in patients than in controls.

This chain joins TRBV20-1 and TRBJ1-2, with TRBD1 matching 8 bases. The sequenced sample consisted of blood. This TCR came from a girl under 18 with multiple sclerosis. CDR3 DNA sequence: TGCAGTGCTAGAGATTCAGGGCAGGGGGCACATGGCTACACCTTC. It codes for CSARDSGQGAHGYTF.